This T cell receptor beta chain was obtained from a study of long-term antiretroviral therapy in people with HIV. Germline lookup yields CDR1 MNHEY and CDR2 SMNVEV (reference sequence). V shed 5 bases, J shed 6 bases, and the junction held 3 bases outside the gene matches. The CDR3 spans 13 residues. Samples were assayed with immunoSEQ v3.0 at survey level. The assay was immunoSEQ multiplex PCR, and TCRdb's table has in-frame clones only and misses some. The sample has 20,000 to 25,000 clones, 70% to 85% seen once. General study points: Repertoire composition at all time points was dominated by clones that had expanded before ART. Absence of data on ART adherence, viral resistance or therapy changes was noted. An increase in diversity followed ART, yet levels stayed below transplant donor controls.

Of note for this clone: The antigen is undetermined.

At least two post-ART and at least one pre-ART PBMC sample were available for each donor. The material was unsorted PBMCs, obtained 0.1 years before starting antiretroviral therapy. This TCR was sampled from a young man with HIV. The rearrangement joins TRBV27 to TRBJ2-7; 11 positions agree with TRBD2. CDR3 protein: CASSTSGRPEQYF. CDR3 DNA: TGTGCCAGCAGTACTAGCGGGAGACCCGAGCAGTACTTC.